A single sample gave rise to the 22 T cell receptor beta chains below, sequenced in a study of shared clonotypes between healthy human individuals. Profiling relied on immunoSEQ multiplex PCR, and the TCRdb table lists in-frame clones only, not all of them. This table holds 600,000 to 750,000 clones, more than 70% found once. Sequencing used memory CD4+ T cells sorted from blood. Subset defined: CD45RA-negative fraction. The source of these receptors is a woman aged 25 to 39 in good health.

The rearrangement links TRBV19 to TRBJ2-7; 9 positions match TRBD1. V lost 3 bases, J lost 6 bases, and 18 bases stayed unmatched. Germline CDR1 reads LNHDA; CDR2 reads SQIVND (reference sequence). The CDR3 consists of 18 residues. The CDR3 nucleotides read TGTGCCAGTAGTATGCCTACCGGGACAGGGATTTCAAGTGGCGAGCAGTACTTC. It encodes CASSMPTGTGISSGEQYF.

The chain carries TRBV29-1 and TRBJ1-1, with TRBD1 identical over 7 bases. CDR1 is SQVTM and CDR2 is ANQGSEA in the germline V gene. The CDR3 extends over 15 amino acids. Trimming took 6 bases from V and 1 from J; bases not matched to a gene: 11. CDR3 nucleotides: TGCAGCGTCTCAGACAGGGTACGGGCGAACACTGAAGCTTTCTTT. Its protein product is CSVSDRVRANTEAFF.

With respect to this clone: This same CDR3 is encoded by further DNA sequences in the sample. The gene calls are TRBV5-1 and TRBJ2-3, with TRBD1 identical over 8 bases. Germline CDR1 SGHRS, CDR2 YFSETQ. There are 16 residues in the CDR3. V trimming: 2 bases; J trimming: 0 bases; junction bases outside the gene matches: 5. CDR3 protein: CASSFGQGPSTDTQYF. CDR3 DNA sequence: TGCGCCAGCAGCTTTGGACAGGGACCTAGCACAGATACGCAGTATTTT.

The CDR3 DNA follows: TGTGCCAGCAGAACCTCAGGGTTGTGGACTGAAGCTTTCTTT. It codes for CASRTSGLWTEAFF. This sequence joins TRBV28 and TRBJ1-1; D may be TRBD1 (5 bases). The CDR3 runs to 14 residues. CDR1 is MDHEN and CDR2 is SYDVKM in the germline V gene. V was trimmed by 6 bases and J by 5 bases, leaving 16 bases between them.

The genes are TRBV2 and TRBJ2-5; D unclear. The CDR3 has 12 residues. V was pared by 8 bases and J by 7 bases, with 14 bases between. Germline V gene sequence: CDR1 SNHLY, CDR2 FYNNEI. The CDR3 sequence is CASGRLEATQYF. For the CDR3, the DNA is TGTGCCAGCGGCCGCCTCGAGGCGACCCAGTACTTC.

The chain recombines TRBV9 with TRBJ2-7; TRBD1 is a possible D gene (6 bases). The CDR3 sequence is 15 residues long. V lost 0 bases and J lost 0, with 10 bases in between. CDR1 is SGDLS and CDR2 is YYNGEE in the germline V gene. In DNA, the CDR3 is TGTGCCAGCAGCGTAGCTACAGGGAGCTCCTACGAGCAGTACTTC. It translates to CASSVATGSSYEQYF. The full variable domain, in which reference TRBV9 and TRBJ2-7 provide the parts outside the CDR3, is DSGVTQTPKHLITATGQRVTLRCSPRSGDLSVYWYQQSLDQGLQFLIQYYNGEERAKGNILERFSAQQFPDLHSELNLSSLELGDSALYFCASSVATGSSYEQYFGPGTRLTVT.

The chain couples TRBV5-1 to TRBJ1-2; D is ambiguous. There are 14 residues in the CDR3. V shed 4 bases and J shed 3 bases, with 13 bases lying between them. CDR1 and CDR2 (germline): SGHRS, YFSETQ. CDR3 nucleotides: TGCGCCAGCAGCCCCGGTAAGGGCGACTATGGCTACACCTTC. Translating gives CASSPGKGDYGYTF.

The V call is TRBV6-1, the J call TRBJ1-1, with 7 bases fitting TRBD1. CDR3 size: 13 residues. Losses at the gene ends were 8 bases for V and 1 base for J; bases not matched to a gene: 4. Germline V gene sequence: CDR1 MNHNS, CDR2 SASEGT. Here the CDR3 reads CASCNRGNTEAFF. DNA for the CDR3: TGTGCCAGCTGCAACAGGGGGAACACTGAAGCTTTCTTT.

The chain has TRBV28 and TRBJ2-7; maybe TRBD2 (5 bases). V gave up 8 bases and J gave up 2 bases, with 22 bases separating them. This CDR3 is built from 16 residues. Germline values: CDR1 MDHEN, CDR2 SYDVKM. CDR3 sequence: CASPPRISAGPYEQYF. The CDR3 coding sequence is TGTGCCAGCCCCCCCAGGATTAGCGCTGGGCCCTACGAGCAGTACTTC.

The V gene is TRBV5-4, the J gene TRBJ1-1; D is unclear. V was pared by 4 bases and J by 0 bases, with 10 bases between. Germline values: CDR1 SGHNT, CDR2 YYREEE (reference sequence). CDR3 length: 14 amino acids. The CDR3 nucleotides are TGTGCCAGCAGCGGCCCCGGACTGAACACTGAAGCTTTCTTT. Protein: CASSGPGLNTEAFF.

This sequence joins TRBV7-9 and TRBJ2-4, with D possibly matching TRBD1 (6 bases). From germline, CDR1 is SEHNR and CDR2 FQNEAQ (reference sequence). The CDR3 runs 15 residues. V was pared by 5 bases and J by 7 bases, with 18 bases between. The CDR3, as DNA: TGTGCCAGCAGCCCCACCGGCAGGGGTGGTAACATTCAGTACTTC. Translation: CASSPTGRGGNIQYF.

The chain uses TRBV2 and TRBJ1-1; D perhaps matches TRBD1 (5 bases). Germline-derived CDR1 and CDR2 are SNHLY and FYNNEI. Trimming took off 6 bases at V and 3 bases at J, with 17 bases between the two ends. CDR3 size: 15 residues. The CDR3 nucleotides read TGTGCCAGCAGAGACGATCGGGGGAGTGACACTGAAGCTTTCTTT. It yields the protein CASRDDRGSDTEAFF.

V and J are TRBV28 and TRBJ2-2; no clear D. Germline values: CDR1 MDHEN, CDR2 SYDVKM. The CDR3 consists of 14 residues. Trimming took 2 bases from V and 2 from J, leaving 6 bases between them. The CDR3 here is CASSLPVNTGELFF. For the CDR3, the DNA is TGTGCCAGCAGTTTACCAGTTAACACCGGGGAGCTGTTTTTT.

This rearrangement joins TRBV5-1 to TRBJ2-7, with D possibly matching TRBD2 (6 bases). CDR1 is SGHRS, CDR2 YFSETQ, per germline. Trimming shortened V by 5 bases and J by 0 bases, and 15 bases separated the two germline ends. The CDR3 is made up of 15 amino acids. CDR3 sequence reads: CASRSLGDFSYEQYF. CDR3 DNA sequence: TGCGCCAGCAGAAGTCTTGGGGACTTCTCCTACGAGCAGTACTTC.

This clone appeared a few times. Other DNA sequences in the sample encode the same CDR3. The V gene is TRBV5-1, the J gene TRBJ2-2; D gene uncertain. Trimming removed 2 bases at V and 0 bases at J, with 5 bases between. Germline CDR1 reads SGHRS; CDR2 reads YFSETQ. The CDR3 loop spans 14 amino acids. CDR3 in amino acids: CASSLTANTGELFF. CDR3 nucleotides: TGCGCCAGCAGCTTAACAGCGAACACCGGGGAGCTGTTTTTT.

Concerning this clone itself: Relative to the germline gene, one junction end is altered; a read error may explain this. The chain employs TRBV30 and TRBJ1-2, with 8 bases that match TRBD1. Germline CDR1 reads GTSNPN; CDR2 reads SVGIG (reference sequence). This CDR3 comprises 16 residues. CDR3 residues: CAWSSTGTGSNYGYTF. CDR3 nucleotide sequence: TGTGCCTGGAGTTCGACCGGGACAGGATCTAATTATGGCTACACCTTC.

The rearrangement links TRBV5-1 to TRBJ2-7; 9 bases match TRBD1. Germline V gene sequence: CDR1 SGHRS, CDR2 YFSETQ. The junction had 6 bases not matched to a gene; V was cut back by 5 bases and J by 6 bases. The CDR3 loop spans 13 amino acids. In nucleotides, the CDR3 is TGCGCCAGCAGGGGGACAGGGTCTTTCGAGCAGTACTTC. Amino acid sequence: CASRGTGSFEQYF.

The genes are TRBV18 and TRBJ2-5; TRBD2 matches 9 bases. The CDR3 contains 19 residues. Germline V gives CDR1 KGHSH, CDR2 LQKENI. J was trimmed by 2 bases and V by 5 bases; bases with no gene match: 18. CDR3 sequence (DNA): TGTGCCAGCTCATCCCCGACTAGCGGACTCGGGTGGGGGCAAGAGACCCAGTACTTC. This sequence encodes CASSSPTSGLGWGQETQYF.

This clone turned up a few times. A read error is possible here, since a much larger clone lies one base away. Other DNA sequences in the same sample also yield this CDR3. The CDR3 spells CASKGTGAYEQYF. In DNA form, the CDR3 reads TGTGCCAGTAAAGGGACAGGGGCCTACGAGCAGTACTTC. The chain uses TRBV19 and TRBJ2-7, with 10 bases that match TRBD1. With 7 bases clipped from V and 2 bases from J, the junction kept 2 bases outside the gene matches. The CDR3 has 13 residues. The germline V gene has CDR1 LNHDA and CDR2 SQIVND (reference sequence).

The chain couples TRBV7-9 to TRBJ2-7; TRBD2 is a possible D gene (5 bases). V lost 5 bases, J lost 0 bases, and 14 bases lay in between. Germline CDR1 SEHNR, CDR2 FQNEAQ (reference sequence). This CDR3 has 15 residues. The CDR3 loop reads CASSPPEVTSYEQYF. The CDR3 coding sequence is TGTGCCAGCAGCCCGCCGGAGGTAACCTCCTACGAGCAGTACTTC. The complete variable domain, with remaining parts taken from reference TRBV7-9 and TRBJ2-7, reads DTGVSQNPRHKITKRGQNVTFRCDPISEHNRLYWYRQTLGQGPEFLTYFQNEAQLEKSRLLSDRFSAERPKGSFSTLEIQRTEQGDSAMYLCASSPPEVTSYEQYFGPGTRLTVT.

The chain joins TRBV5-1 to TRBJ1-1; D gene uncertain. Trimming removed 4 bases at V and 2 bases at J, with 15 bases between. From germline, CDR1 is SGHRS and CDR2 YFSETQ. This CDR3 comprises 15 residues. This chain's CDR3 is CASSPTFRKNTEAFF. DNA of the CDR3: TGCGCCAGCAGCCCGACTTTCAGAAAAAACACTGAAGCTTTCTTT.

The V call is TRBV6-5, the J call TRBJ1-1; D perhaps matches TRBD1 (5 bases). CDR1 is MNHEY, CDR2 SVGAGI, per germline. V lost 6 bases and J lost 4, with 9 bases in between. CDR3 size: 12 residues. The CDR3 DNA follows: TGTGCCAGCAGCCCAGGGAGCACTGAAGCTTTCTTT. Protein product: CASSPGSTEAFF.